The source of this TCR beta chain is a study of beta chain features in type 1 diabetes (dated by TCRdb to 2016 to 2018). Looking at the study overall: Mean age, gender distribution, total cell number and subset yield did not differ between patients and healthy donors. A total of some 100,000,000 sorted cells were examined across all samples, and a strong correlation was observed between cell number per subset and RNA yield. The study compared the TCRB repertoires of sorted circulating CD4+ T cell subsets in recently diagnosed type 1 diabetes patients with those in matched healthy donors. Whereas all 30 or so donors provided naive and central memory subsets, regulatory and stem cell-like memory subsets were isolated from just 8 patients and about 8 healthy donors. Study-level results and caveats: At VDJ recombination sites, patients with type 1 diabetes made fewer insertions and deleted more nucleotides, a pattern implying thymic rearrangement abnormalities. Type 1 diabetes patients showed a moderate but significant shortening of TCRB CDR3 length in all four CD4+ subsets. Naive, central memory and regulatory TCRB repertoires appeared more similar among patients than among healthy donors. HLA sub-analyses involved small numbers of individuals, so any influence of HLA type on TCRB rearrangement remained unresolved. Sequencing cDNA rather than genomic DNA could over-represent highly expressing activated cells, although activation and CD3 levels did not differ between groups. PCR might favor shorter templates, but patient and control samples were amplified and corrected together, so any skew would affect both groups equally.

The entire isolated RNA was reverse transcribed using the High Capacity cDNA Reverse Transcription Kit, and thus expressed TCRB transcripts were sequenced. Naive, central memory and regulatory T cell samples underwent deep immunoSEQ sequencing, averaging about 3.5 million total reads per sample. After sorted cells were lysed in RLT buffer, RNA was extracted with DNase-treated RNeasy Micro or Mini kits, with the choice depending on cell number. Each cell subset was processed on its own to prevent cross-contamination, while patient and healthy donor samples were processed together. Using the immunoSEQ multiplex PCR, TCRB sequences were amplified from cDNA into 87-bp fragments spanning the CDR3 region. Sequencing of the amplicons was done on the Illumina HiSeq platform. The authors' pipeline ran thus. Synthetic template baselines were used to correct PCR bias computationally, reads within Hamming distance 2 were collapsed, and singletons that could not be merged were discarded. Reads were aligned against IMGT to assign V, D and J genes, CDR3 length and insertions or deletions at six rearrangement sites. Within each subset, clonotype counts were normalized to sorted cell number, and only after that were true diversity and Gini coefficients computed with the tcR R package. The overlap coefficient, calculated on TCRB nucleotide sequences, was used to quantify repertoire sharing. Out-of-frame TCRB sequences from naive cells were analyzed to stand in for the pre-selection repertoire. Here the immuneACCESS table is served through TCRdb, limited to in-frame sequences with V and J called. Missing clones are a known gap in these copies; in checked studies unresolved V genes cover under half, and the rest lacks a known reason. The V and J calls and the clone size are those of that table, but D and trimming were determined from the DNA. The sample yields under 400,000 clones; about 20% were counted once. The ten top clones hold around 0.04% of the sample.

A single peripheral blood draw of about 120 mL on average was collected from each donor into heparinised tubes. A BD FACSAria II was used to sort naive, central memory, regulatory and stem cell-like memory CD4+ T cells with a panel that included CD45RO, CCR7, CD25, CD127, CD95 and CD27. Purity was above 98% for every sorted population. PBMCs were separated immediately by Lymphoprep density gradient centrifugation and were stained directly, without being cultured. So that batch effects would be minimized, each experiment stained and sorted samples in pairs, pairing one healthy donor with one patient. Taken from cysteine to phenylalanine, the CDR3 has 15 residues. The read is trimmed to its CDR3 DNA, 45 bases read in frame from base 1. V trim: 6 bases; J trim: 4 bases; unmatched bases: 10. The CDR1 and CDR2 encoded by the germline V gene are ENHRY and SYGVKD. A remark on this clone: Its antigen is not yet known. There are no base qualities to consult, and no much larger clone falls within one base.

Sequencing was carried out using naive CD4+ T cells from blood. The cell subset or site label for this specimen denotes: true naive CD4+ T cells. The chain was built from TRBV10-3 and TRBJ1-1; 8 nucleotides in the junction match TRBD1. The source of this sequence is a young woman in good health. CDR3 region: CAIRRETGVTTEAFF. The DNA sequence is TGTGCCATCAGAAGAGAGACAGGGGTGACCACTGAAGCTTTCTTT.